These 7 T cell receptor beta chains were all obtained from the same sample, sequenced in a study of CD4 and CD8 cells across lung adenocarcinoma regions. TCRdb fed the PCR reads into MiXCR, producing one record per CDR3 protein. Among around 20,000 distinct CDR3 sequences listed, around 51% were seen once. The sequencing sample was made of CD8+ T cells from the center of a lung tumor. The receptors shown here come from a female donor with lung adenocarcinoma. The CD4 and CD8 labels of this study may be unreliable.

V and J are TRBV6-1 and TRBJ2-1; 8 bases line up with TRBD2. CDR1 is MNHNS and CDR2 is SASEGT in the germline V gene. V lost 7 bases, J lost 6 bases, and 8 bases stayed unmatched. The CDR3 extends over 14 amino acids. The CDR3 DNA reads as TGTGCCAGCACTACGAGCGGGAGAAGCAATGAGCAGTTCTTC. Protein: CASTTSGRSNEQFF.

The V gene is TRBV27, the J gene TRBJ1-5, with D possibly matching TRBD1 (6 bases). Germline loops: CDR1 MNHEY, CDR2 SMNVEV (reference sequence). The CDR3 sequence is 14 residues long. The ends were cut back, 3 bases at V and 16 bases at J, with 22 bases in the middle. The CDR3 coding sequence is TGTGCCAGCAGTTTCCGGGGGCCGGATCAGCCCCTCCATTTT. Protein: CASSFRGPDQPLHF.

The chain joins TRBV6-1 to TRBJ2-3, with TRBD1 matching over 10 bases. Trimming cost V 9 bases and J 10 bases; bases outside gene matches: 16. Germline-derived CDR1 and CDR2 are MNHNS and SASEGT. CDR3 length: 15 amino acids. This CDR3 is CARGYGQVGTGAQYF. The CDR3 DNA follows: TGTGCCAGGGGCTACGGACAGGTGGGGACAGGGGCGCAGTATTTT.

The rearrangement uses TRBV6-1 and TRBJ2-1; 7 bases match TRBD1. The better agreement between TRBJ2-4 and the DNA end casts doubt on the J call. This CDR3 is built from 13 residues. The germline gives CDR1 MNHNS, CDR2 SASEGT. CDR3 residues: CASSGTGYKIQYF. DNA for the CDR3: TGTGCCAGCAGTGGGACAGGATATAAGATTCAGTACTTC.

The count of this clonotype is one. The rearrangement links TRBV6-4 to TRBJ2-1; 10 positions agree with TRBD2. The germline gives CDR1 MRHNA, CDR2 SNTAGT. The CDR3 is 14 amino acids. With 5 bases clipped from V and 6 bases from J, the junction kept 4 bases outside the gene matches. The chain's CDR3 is CASSTGTSANEQFF. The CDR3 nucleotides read TGTGCCAGCAGTACCGGGACTAGCGCCAATGAGCAGTTCTTC.

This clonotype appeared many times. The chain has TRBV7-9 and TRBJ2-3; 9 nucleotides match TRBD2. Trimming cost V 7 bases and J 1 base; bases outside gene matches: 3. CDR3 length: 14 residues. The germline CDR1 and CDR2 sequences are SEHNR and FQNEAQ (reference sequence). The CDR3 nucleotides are TGTGCCAGCAAACCTAGCGGGGGCACAGATACGCAGTATTTT. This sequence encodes CASKPSGGTDTQYF.

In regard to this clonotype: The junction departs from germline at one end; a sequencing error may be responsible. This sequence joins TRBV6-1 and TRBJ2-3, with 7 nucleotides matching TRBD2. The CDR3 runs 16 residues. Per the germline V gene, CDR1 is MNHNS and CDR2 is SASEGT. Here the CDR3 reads CASGGDGGGATETQYF. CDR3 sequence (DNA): TGTGCCAGCGGGGGAGACGGGGGAGGGGCGACAGAGACGCAGTATTTC.